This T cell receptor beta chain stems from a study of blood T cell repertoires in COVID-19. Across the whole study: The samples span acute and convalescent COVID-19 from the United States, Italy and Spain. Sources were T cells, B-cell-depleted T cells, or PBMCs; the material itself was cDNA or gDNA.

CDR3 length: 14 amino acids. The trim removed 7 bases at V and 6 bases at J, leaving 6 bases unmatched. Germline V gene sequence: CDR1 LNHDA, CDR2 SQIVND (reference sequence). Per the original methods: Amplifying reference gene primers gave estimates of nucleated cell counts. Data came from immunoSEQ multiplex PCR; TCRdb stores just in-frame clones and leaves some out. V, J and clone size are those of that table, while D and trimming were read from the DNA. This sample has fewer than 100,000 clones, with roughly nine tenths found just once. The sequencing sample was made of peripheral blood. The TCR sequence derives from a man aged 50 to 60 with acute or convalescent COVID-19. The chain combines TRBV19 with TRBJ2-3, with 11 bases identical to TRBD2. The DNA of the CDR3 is TGTGCCAGTACACTAGCGGGAGCCGCCGATACGCAGTATTTT. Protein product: CASTLAGAADTQYF.